This TCR beta chain comes out of a study of cytomegalovirus exposure and HLA in healthy donors. Study observations and caveats: For most subjects, TCR beta sequences were reported to predict HLA-A and HLA-B alleles with accuracy.

The germline V and J ends were trimmed by 3 bases and 7 bases, with 9 bases remaining between them. Germline CDR1 reads LNHNV; CDR2 reads YYDKDF (reference sequence). The length of the CDR3 is 13 residues. This clone was seen just once. Antigen unknown. With 60 Vbeta and 13 Jbeta primers, the PCR was carried out. Produced via immunoSEQ multiplex PCR; TCRdb's table is partial and in-frame only. The sample gives some 90,000 clones, around three quarters of which show up once; 3% is in the top ten. The source is a man aged 35-49 years in good health and CMV-seronegative. The source material was PBMCs. V usage is TRBV15 and J usage is TRBJ1-4; D is ambiguous. The CDR3: CATSSNMVEKLFF. CDR3 bases: TGTGCCACCAGCAGCAACATGGTTGAAAAACTGTTTTTT.